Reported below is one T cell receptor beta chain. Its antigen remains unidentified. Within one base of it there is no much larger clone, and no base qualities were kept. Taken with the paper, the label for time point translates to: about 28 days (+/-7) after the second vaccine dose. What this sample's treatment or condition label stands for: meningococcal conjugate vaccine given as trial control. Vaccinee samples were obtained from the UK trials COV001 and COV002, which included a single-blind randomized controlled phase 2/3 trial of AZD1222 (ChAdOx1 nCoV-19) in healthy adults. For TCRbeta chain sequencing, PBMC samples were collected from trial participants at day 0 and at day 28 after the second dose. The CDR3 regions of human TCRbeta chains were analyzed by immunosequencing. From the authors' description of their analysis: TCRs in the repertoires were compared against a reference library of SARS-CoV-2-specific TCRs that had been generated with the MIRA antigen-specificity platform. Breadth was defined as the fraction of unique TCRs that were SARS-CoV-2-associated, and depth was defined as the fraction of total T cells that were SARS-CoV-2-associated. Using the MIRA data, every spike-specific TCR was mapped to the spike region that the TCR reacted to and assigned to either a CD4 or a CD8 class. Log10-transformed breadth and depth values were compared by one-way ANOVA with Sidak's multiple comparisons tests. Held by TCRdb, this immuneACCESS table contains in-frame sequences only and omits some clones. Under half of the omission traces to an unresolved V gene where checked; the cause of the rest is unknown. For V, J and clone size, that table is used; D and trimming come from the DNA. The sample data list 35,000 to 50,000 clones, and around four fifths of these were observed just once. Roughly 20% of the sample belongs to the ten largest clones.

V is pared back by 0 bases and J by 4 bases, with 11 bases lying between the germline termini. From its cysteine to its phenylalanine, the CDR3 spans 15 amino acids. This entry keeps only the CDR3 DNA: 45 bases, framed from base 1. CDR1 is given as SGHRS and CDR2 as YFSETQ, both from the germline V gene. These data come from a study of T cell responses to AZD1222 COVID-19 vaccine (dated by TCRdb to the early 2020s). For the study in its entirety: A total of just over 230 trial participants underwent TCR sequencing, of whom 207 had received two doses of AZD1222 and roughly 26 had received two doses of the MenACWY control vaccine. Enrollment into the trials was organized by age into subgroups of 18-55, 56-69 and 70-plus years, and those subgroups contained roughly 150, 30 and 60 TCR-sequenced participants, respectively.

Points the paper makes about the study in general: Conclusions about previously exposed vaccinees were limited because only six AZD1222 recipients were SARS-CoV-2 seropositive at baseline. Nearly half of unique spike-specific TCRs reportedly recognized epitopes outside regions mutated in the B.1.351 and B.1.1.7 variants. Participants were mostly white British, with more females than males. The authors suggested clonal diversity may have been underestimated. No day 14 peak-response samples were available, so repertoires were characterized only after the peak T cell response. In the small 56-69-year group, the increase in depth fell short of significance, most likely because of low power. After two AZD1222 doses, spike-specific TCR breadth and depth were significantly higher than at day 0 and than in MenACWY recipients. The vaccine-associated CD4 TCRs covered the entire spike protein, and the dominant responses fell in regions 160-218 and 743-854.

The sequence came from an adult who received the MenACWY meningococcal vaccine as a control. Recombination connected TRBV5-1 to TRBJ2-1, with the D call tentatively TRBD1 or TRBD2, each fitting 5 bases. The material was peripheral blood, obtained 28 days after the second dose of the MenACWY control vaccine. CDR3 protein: CASSLGGTEYNEQFF. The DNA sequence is TGCGCCAGCAGCTTGGGGGGGACCGAATACAATGAGCAGTTCTTC.